Following are 8 T cell receptor beta chains from one sample sequenced in a study of human T cells and chemical hapten exposure. TCRdb reprocessed the RACE reads via MiXCR and lists one record per CDR3 protein. The sample carries about 89,000 distinct CDR3 sequences, 11% recorded once. Time point: pre-sensitization, week 0. The treatment: therapeutic diphenylcyclopropenone sensitization with weekly scalp DPC. The sample consisted of whole blood, taken in connection with sensitization to the hapten diphenylcyclopropenone (DPC). These TCRs come from a woman aged 55 to 70 with alopecia areata. Some clones in this sample may be carry-over from other donors' samples.

This clonotype was seen repeatedly, ten times or more. The chain recombines TRBV5-1 with TRBJ1-1; D gene uncertain. CDR1 is SGHRS, CDR2 YFSETQ, per germline. The CDR3 runs 15 residues. The V and J ends lost 0 bases and 4 bases respectively, with 13 bases between them. The CDR3 region has the DNA TGCGCCAGCAGCTTGGCTGGCCAATTTGGCACTGAAGCTTTCTTT. Amino acid sequence: CASSLAGQFGTEAFF.

In this sample, this clonotype turned up many times. The rearrangement uses TRBV3-1 and TRBJ1-5; maybe TRBD1 (5 bases). V was clipped by 0 bases and J by 5 bases, with 11 bases between them. CDR3 size: 15 residues. Germline V gives CDR1 LGHDT, CDR2 YNNKEL (reference sequence). The chain's CDR3 is CASSQDRQGYQPQHF. The CDR3, as DNA: TGTGCCAGCAGCCAAGATAGGCAGGGCTATCAGCCCCAGCATTTT.

The V call is TRBV3-1, the J call TRBJ2-5, with 8 bases identical to TRBD2. The trim removed 4 bases at V and 2 bases at J, leaving 9 bases unmatched. The CDR3 has 16 residues. CDR1 and CDR2 (germline): LGHDT, YNNKEL (reference sequence). CDR3 protein: CASSRPAGGWQETQYF. CDR3 bases: TGTGCCAGCAGCCGCCCGGCGGGGGGCTGGCAAGAGACCCAGTACTTC.

J is TRBJ1-1 and V is TRBV7-2; a weak D match, TRBD1 (6 bases). V gave up 3 bases and J gave up 5 bases, with 16 bases separating them. Germline values: CDR1 SGHTA, CDR2 FQGNSA. The CDR3 runs 15 residues. This CDR3 is CASSFWGAISTEAFF. DNA of the CDR3: TGTGCCAGCAGCTTCTGGGGGGCGATAAGTACTGAAGCTTTCTTT. The variable domain in full, completed from reference TRBV7-2 and TRBJ1-1, reads GAGVSQSPSNKVTEKGKDVELRCDPISGHTALYWYRQSLGQGLEFLIYFQGNSAPDKSGLPSDRFSAERTGGSVSTLTIQRTQQEDSAVYLCASSFWGAISTEAFFGQGTRLTVV.

This clonotype has just a few counts. The V and J genes are TRBV5-1 and TRBJ1-4; a possible D gene is TRBD1 (5 bases). This CDR3 region has 16 residues. With 1 base removed from V and 0 bases from J, the gap between germline ends came to 10 bases. Germline lookup yields CDR1 SGHRS and CDR2 YFSETQ. CDR3 in DNA: TGCGCCAGCAGCTTGTTTGGGGGGGCAACTAATGAAAAACTGTTTTTT. It specifies CASSLFGGATNEKLFF.

This clonotype was counted at least ten times. The CDR3 DNA sequence: TGCGCCAGCAAAGGAAGGCAGGGGAATTCACCCCTCCACTTT. Amino acids: CASKGRQGNSPLHF. This sequence joins TRBV10-2 and TRBJ1-6; D might be TRBD1 (6 bases). There are 14 residues in the CDR3. Germline V gene lookup returns CDR1 WSHSY and CDR2 SAAADI. The V and J ends lost 7 bases and 7 bases respectively, with 14 bases between them.

The sample holds many counts of this clonotype. The rearrangement links TRBV20-1 to TRBJ2-3, with D unclear. The CDR3 has 15 amino acids. Trimming took off 1 base at V and 4 bases at J, with 15 bases between the two ends. Germline CDR1 and CDR2: DFQATT and SNEGSKA (reference sequence). CDR3 residues: CSARGGDTLSDTQYF. As DNA, the CDR3 is TGCAGTGCTAGAGGGGGTGACACACTCTCAGATACGCAGTATTTT.

There are many counts of this clonotype. CDR3 nucleotide sequence: TGTGCCAGCAGCAACAGGGGCCCTCAATATGGCTACACCTTC. Its protein product is CASSNRGPQYGYTF. The rearrangement links TRBV6-6 to TRBJ1-2; 7 nucleotides line up with TRBD1. After removal of 6 bases from V and 5 bases from J, the junction contained 9 bases not matched to a gene. The CDR3 length is 14 residues. CDR1 and CDR2 (germline): MNHNY, SVGAGI (reference sequence).